One sample yielded the 31 T cell receptor beta chains listed below, sequenced in a study of T cells in localized non-small cell lung cancer. Profiled with immunoSEQ multiplex PCR; TCRdb holds only in-frame clones, not every one. The sample carries 23,000 or so clones, roughly 84% recorded once. This material consisted of peripheral blood, taken before any cancer treatment. These receptors all stem from a male donor aged 60 or over with stage I squamous cell lung carcinoma.

The genes are TRBV18 and TRBJ1-2, with 7 bases matching TRBD1. J gave up 6 bases and V 2 bases, and 6 bases lay outside the gene matches. CDR3 size: 14 residues. Germline CDR1 reads KGHSH; CDR2 reads LQKENI. CDR3 loop: CASSPAEGAHGYTF. The CDR3 coding sequence is TGTGCCAGCTCACCAGCAGAGGGGGCTCATGGCTACACCTTC.

The CDR3 DNA reads TGCGCCAGCAGCCAATATATTAGCTCCTACAATGAGCAGTTCTTC. This encodes CASSQYISSYNEQFF. The genes are TRBV4-3 and TRBJ2-1; D call uncertain. The CDR3 runs 15 residues. From germline, CDR1 is LGHNA and CDR2 YSLEER. V gave up 2 bases and J gave up 0 bases, with 8 bases separating them.

The rearrangement joins TRBV11-2 to TRBJ2-4; D remains ambiguous. Germline loops: CDR1 SGHAT, CDR2 FQNNGV. This CDR3 is 15 amino acids long. V was pared by 3 bases and J by 1 base, with 10 bases between. CDR3 sequence: CASSFPNQAKNIQYF. The DNA of the CDR3 is TGTGCCAGCAGCTTCCCTAATCAGGCCAAAAACATTCAGTACTTC. Full variable domain (rest looked up from reference TRBV11-2 and TRBJ2-4): EAGVAQSPRYKIIEKRQSVAFWCNPISGHATLYWYQQILGQGPKLLIQFQNNGVVDDSQLPKDRFSAERLKGVDSTLKIQPAKLEDSAVYLCASSFPNQAKNIQYFGAGTRLSVL.

The rearrangement links TRBV11-2 to TRBJ1-2; D is uncertain. Germline V gene data show CDR1 as SGHAT and CDR2 as FQNNGV. The V end lost 5 bases, the J end lost 7 bases, and 20 bases lay between the germline ends. The CDR3 length is 15 residues. The CDR3 nucleotides read TGTGCCAGCAGCACCCCGGGCTTTGTCCGGGCTGGCTACACCTTC. Translated, it gives CASSTPGFVRAGYTF.

The genes are TRBV28 and TRBJ1-5; D not resolved. Trimming removed 3 bases at V and 6 bases at J, with 12 bases between. The V gene's germline CDR1 is MDHEN and CDR2 SYDVKM. CDR3 length: 14 amino acids. CDR3 sequence: CASSLAGEVQPQHF. The CDR3 DNA is TGTGCCAGCAGTTTGGCAGGCGAGGTTCAGCCCCAGCATTTT.

The V call is TRBV5-1, the J call TRBJ1-1; no definite D call. Deletions cut 0 bases from V and 8 bases from J, with 14 bases between. This CDR3 contains 14 residues. CDR1 is SGHRS and CDR2 is YFSETQ in the germline V gene. Here the CDR3 reads CASSLAAGGLEAFF. The CDR3 DNA follows: TGCGCCAGCAGCTTGGCCGCGGGAGGGTTGGAAGCTTTCTTT. Based on the CDR3 plus reference TRBV5-1 and TRBJ1-1, the full variable domain is KAGVTQTPRYLIKTRGQQVTLSCSPISGHRSVSWYQQTPGQGLQFLFEYFSETQRNKGNFPGRFSGRQFSNSRSEMNVSTLELGDSALYLCASSLAAGGLEAFFGQGTRLTVV.

The chain uses TRBV5-4 and TRBJ2-7; a possible D gene is TRBD1 (5 bases). The CDR3 has 14 residues. Germline assignment: CDR1 SGHNT and CDR2 YYREEE (reference sequence). The V end was cut by 0 bases, the J end by 7 bases, with 14 bases between. CDR3 loop: CASSLEGQAKEQYF. The CDR3 nucleotides are TGTGCCAGCAGCTTGGAGGGGCAGGCGAAGGAGCAGTACTTC.

CDR3 in amino acids: CACSTHRLAYEQYF. CDR3 nucleotide sequence: TGTGCCTGTTCTACTCACAGGTTAGCCTACGAGCAGTACTTC. The chain is built from TRBV30 and TRBJ2-7; TRBD1 might be the D (5 bases). The CDR3 extends over 14 amino acids. Germline CDR1 and CDR2: GTSNPN and SVGIG (reference sequence). V lost 6 bases and J 2 bases, leaving 17 bases between the germline ends.

The V and J genes are TRBV11-2 and TRBJ2-7, with D unresolved. Per germline, CDR1 SGHAT and CDR2 FQNNGV. The CDR3 spans 15 residues. Deletions cut 2 bases from V and 6 bases from J, with 17 bases between. The CDR3 bases are TGTGCCAGCAGCTTAAGGGCCCGGACCCCAGGCGAGCAGTACTTC. This codes for CASSLRARTPGEQYF.

This chain links TRBV18 with TRBJ2-7, with 9 bases aligning to TRBD1. The CDR3 is 14 amino acids. Per germline, CDR1 KGHSH and CDR2 LQKENI. Trimming at V came to 6 bases and at J to 0 bases, leaving 3 bases not matched to a gene. The DNA of the CDR3 is TGTGCCAGCTCTCTGGACAGGGGCTCCTACGAGCAGTACTTC. This translates into CASSLDRGSYEQYF.

The chain has TRBV5-1 and TRBJ2-7; D gene unclear. In germline, CDR1 is SGHRS, CDR2 YFSETQ. This CDR3 comprises 11 residues. V was clipped by 0 bases and J by 6 bases, with 4 bases between them. DNA of the CDR3: TGCGCCAGCAGCTTGGCCAGCGAGCAGTACTTC. As protein: CASSLASEQYF.

This sequence joins TRBV6-6 and TRBJ2-1, with 9 bases fitting TRBD2. The CDR3 is 15 residues long. The trim removed 3 bases at V and 0 bases at J, leaving 0 bases unmatched. Germline V CDR1 and CDR2: MNHNY, SVGAGI (reference sequence). The CDR3 sequence is CASSYSGSSYNEQFF. CDR3 in DNA: TGTGCCAGCAGTTATAGCGGGAGCTCCTACAATGAGCAGTTCTTC.

V gene TRBV30 combines with J gene TRBJ1-6; weak D call: TRBD1 (5 bases). Trimming stripped 1 base from V and 7 bases from J, with 11 bases between. Germline V gives CDR1 GTSNPN, CDR2 SVGIG (reference sequence). The CDR3 spans 14 residues. The CDR3 nucleotides read TGTGCCTGGAGTGCGGGGCAGCGGAATTCACCCCTCCACTTT. Translated, it gives CAWSAGQRNSPLHF.

The chain has TRBV9 and TRBJ2-2; D may correspond to TRBD1 or TRBD2 (5 bases each). The CDR3 sequence is 13 residues long. V was cut by 7 bases and J by 6 bases, with 13 bases left in between. The germline V gene encodes CDR1 SGDLS and CDR2 YYNGEE. The CDR3 loop is CASGTIQAGELFF. The CDR3 nucleotides are TGTGCCAGCGGGACCATTCAAGCCGGGGAGCTGTTTTTT.

The chain joins TRBV6-6 to TRBJ1-2; the D gene is possibly TRBD1 (6 bases). Deletions cut 5 bases from V and 8 bases from J, with 15 bases between. The CDR3 loop spans 13 amino acids. CDR1 and CDR2 (germline): MNHNY, SVGAGI (reference sequence). For the CDR3, the DNA is TGTGCCAGCAGTACCCAGGGGTCCGGGGGCTACACCTTC. Translation: CASSTQGSGGYTF.

This chain uses TRBV7-2 with TRBJ2-7, with 8 bases matching TRBD2. The germline gives CDR1 SGHTA, CDR2 FQGNSA. The CDR3 covers 14 residues. The J segment lost 7 bases and the V segment lost 5 bases, leaving 10 bases of the junction unmatched. The chain's CDR3 is CASSQTGLAWEQYF. Here the CDR3 DNA reads TGTGCCAGCAGCCAAACCGGACTAGCATGGGAGCAGTACTTC. The whole variable domain, filled in from reference TRBV7-2 and TRBJ2-7, reads GAGVSQSPSNKVTEKGKDVELRCDPISGHTALYWYRQSLGQGLEFLIYFQGNSAPDKSGLPSDRFSAERTGGSVSTLTIQRTQQEDSAVYLCASSQTGLAWEQYFGPGTRLTVT.

This clone came up once. The chain carries TRBV7-2 and TRBJ2-1; 7 positions agree with TRBD2. CDR3 length: 18 amino acids. The V and J ends lost 1 base and 5 bases, in that order; junction bases with no gene match: 14. CDR1 and CDR2 (germline): SGHTA, FQGNSA. CDR3 region: CASSLVSRSGGSDNEQFF. CDR3 DNA: TGTGCCAGCAGCTTAGTTAGTCGGTCGGGGGGAAGCGACAATGAGCAGTTCTTC.

The chain links TRBV7-2 to TRBJ2-5, with a weak D call TRBD2 (6 bases). V lost 5 bases and J 5 bases, leaving 15 bases between the germline ends. CDR1 is SGHTA and CDR2 is FQGNSA in the germline V gene. CDR3 size: 14 residues. The CDR3 DNA sequence: TGTGCCAGCAGCCCCCCGGGGGTTGGCGAGACCCAGTACTTC. This gives the protein CASSPPGVGETQYF.

This clone was recorded once. The chain joins TRBV2 to TRBJ1-3, with D hard to call. Germline CDR1 SNHLY, CDR2 FYNNEI. The CDR3 is 13 residues long. V lost 7 bases and J lost 4, with 11 bases in between. The CDR3 DNA reads TGTGCCAGCAATCAACTATTGGGAAACACCATATATTTT. Protein product: CASNQLLGNTIYF. Using reference TRBV2 and TRBJ1-3 for the parts outside the CDR3, the full variable domain is EPEVTQTPSHQVTQMGQEVILRCVPISNHLYFYWYRQILGQKVEFLVSFYNNEISEKSEIFDDQFSVERPDGSNFTLKIRSTKLEDSAMYFCASNQLLGNTIYFGEGSWLTVV.

The J gene is TRBJ2-5, the V gene TRBV19; D call uncertain. The CDR3 totals 13 residues. Germline V lookup: CDR1 LNHDA, CDR2 SQIVND (reference sequence). Trimming removed 0 bases from V and 6 bases from J, with 8 bases in between. CDR3 loop: CASSIDQQKTQYF. The CDR3 DNA reads TGTGCCAGTAGTATAGATCAACAGAAGACCCAGTACTTC.

CDR3 in DNA: TGTGCCAGCAGCAAAGGGGGTCAGGGCAATCAGCCCCAGCATTTT. Translating gives CASSKGGQGNQPQHF. The V gene is TRBV9, the J gene TRBJ1-5, with D possibly being TRBD1 (6 bases). The V gene's germline CDR1 is SGDLS and CDR2 YYNGEE. V was shortened by 4 bases and J by 2 bases, with 13 bases between the two germline ends. This CDR3 is built from 15 residues.

This clone has just a few counts. This chain joins TRBV5-1 and TRBJ2-1; TRBD2 agrees at 9 bases. Germline CDR1 SGHRS, CDR2 YFSETQ. This CDR3 is built from 16 residues. V dropped 0 bases and J dropped 2; count of bases not matched to a gene: 3. The CDR3 nucleotides are TGCGCCAGCAGCTTGGAAGCTAGCGGGACCTACAATGAGCAGTTCTTC. It encodes CASSLEASGTYNEQFF.

This clone was recorded once. The J gene is TRBJ2-7, the V gene TRBV6-5; tentatively, D is TRBD2 (5 bases). The CDR3 is 14 amino acids. Germline CDR1 MNHEY, CDR2 SVGAGI. V was shortened by 6 bases and J by 6 bases, with 18 bases between the two germline ends. The DNA for the CDR3 is TGTGCCAGCAGCCCCCTCCGGACTGGCGGCGAGCAGTACTTC. Protein sequence: CASSPLRTGGEQYF.

This rearrangement joins TRBV10-2 to TRBJ2-2; D not certain. V lost 7 bases and J 2 bases, leaving 11 bases between the germline ends. CDR1 WSHSY and CDR2 SAAADI come from the germline V gene. This CDR3 is built from 14 residues. CDR3 sequence (DNA): TGCGCCAGCAAGGAGTTTCGAAACACCGGGGAGCTGTTTTTT. This sequence encodes CASKEFRNTGELFF.

The rearrangement links TRBV5-1 to TRBJ2-5; perhaps TRBD2 as D (6 bases). The CDR3 is 15 residues long. The germline V gene encodes CDR1 SGHRS and CDR2 YFSETQ. Trimming cost V 2 bases and J 2 bases, with 13 bases left between them. The CDR3 loop reads CASSLGSGSQETQYF. The CDR3 coding sequence is TGCGCCAGCAGCTTAGGTAGCGGTAGTCAAGAGACCCAGTACTTC.

The chain couples TRBV9 to TRBJ1-2, with 9 bases aligning to TRBD1. Germline V gene lookup returns CDR1 SGDLS and CDR2 YYNGEE. This CDR3 is 13 amino acids long. Unmatched junction bases numbered 6, after V lost 7 bases and J lost 5 bases. The CDR3: CASGDRAGYGYTF. CDR3 DNA: TGTGCCAGCGGGGACAGGGCAGGGTATGGCTACACCTTC.

This rearrangement joins TRBV6-5 to TRBJ2-3; D not resolved. Germline assignment: CDR1 MNHEY and CDR2 SVGAGI. The CDR3 consists of 14 residues. V lost 2 bases, J lost 9 bases, and 15 bases lay in between. CDR3 in amino acids: CASSYKTPLETQYF. Here the CDR3 DNA reads TGTGCCAGCAGTTACAAAACCCCCCTTGAAACGCAGTATTTT.

The chain joins TRBV6-5 to TRBJ1-2; a weak D match, TRBD1 (5 bases). V was clipped by 6 bases and J by 3 bases, with 14 bases between them. Looked up from germline, CDR1 is MNHEY and CDR2 is SVGAGI. This CDR3 has 14 residues. The CDR3 loop is CASRPGFADYGYTF. The CDR3 coding sequence is TGTGCCAGCAGACCAGGGTTTGCGGACTATGGCTACACCTTC.

The chain carries TRBV7-9 and TRBJ2-1, with 7 bases aligning to TRBD1. Trimming cost V 1 base and J 4 bases; bases outside gene matches: 4. Germline V gene data show CDR1 as SEHNR and CDR2 as FQNEAQ (reference sequence). This CDR3 has 15 amino acids. CDR3 nucleotide sequence: TGTGCCAGCAGCTTAGAAGGGGGCCCATACAATGAGCAGTTCTTC. Its protein product is CASSLEGGPYNEQFF. Drawing the rest from reference TRBV7-9 and TRBJ2-1, the complete variable domain is DTGVSQNPRHKITKRGQNVTFRCDPISEHNRLYWYRQTLGQGPEFLTYFQNEAQLEKSRLLSDRFSAERPKGSFSTLEIQRTEQGDSAMYLCASSLEGGPYNEQFFGPGTRLTVL.

This rearrangement joins TRBV19 to TRBJ1-5; no definite D call. The V gene's germline CDR1 is LNHDA and CDR2 SQIVND (reference sequence). Trimming removed 5 bases at V and 4 bases at J, with 6 bases between. The CDR3 is 12 amino acids. The CDR3 bases are TGTGCCAGTAGTGTTCCAAATCAGCCCCAGCATTTT. This encodes CASSVPNQPQHF.

The chain links TRBV2 to TRBJ2-7; 9 bases are a match to TRBD1. Germline loops: CDR1 SNHLY, CDR2 FYNNEI. The V segment lost 0 bases and the J segment 0 bases; nucleotides outside the gene matches: 18. The CDR3 contains 21 residues. The CDR3 protein is CASSEALSGGTGWFSSYEQYF. The DNA for the CDR3 is TGTGCCAGCAGTGAAGCTCTAAGCGGAGGGACAGGGTGGTTTAGCTCCTACGAGCAGTACTTC.